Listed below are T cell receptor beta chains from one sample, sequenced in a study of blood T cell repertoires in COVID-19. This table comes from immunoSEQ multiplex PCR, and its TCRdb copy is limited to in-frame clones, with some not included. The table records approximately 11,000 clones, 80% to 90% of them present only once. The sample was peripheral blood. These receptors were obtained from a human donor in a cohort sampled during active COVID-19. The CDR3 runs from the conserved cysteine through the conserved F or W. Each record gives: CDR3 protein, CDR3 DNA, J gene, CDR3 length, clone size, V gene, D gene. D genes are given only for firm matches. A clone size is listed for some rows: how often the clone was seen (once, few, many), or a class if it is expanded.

CASSPVSSGNTIYF,TGCGCCAGCAGCCCAGTCAGCTCTGGAAACACCATATATTTT,TRBJ1-3,14,-,TRBV4-1,-
CASSPMDIVYEQYF,TGTGCCAGCAGTCCGATGGACATAGTCTACGAGCAGTACTTC,TRBJ2-7,14,-,TRBV28,-
CASSRDRGNSPLHF,TGTGCCAGCTCACGAGACAGGGGAAATTCACCCCTCCACTTT,TRBJ1-6,14,-,TRBV18,TRBD1
CASSQGQARNTEAFF,TGCGCCAGCAGCCAGGGGCAGGCGAGGAACACTGAAGCTTTCTTT,TRBJ1-1,15,-,TRBV4-1,-
CASSASSGAYEQYF,TGTGCCAGCAGTGCCTCTAGCGGGGCCTACGAGCAGTACTTC,TRBJ2-7,14,-,TRBV28,TRBD2
CASSLAATSGSSYEQYF,TGTGCCAGCAGCTTGGCCGCGACTAGCGGGAGCTCCTACGAGCAGTACTTC,TRBJ2-7,17,-,TRBV5-5,TRBD2
CATSRWTDYEQYF,TGTGCCACCAGCAGATGGACAGATTACGAGCAGTACTTC,TRBJ2-7,13,-,TRBV15,-
CASSWDTNYGYTF,TGTGCCAGCAGCTGGGACACAAACTATGGCTACACCTTC,TRBJ1-2,13,-,TRBV5-4,-
CASSKDRLATGANVLTF,TGTGCCAGCAGTAAGGACAGACTTGCCACTGGGGCCAACGTCCTGACTTTC,TRBJ2-6,17,once,TRBV7-8,-
CASSLRQSYEQYF,TGTGCCAGCAGCTTGAGGCAGTCCTACGAGCAGTACTTC,TRBJ2-7,13,-,TRBV7-2,-
CASRMGAMQTQYF,TGTGCCAGCAGGATGGGGGCTATGCAGACCCAGTACTTC,TRBJ2-5,13,-,TRBV25-1,-
CASSLGRPTLNSPLHF,TGTGCCAGCAGCTTGGGGCGTCCCACACTTAATTCACCCCTCCACTTT,TRBJ1-6,16,-,TRBV7-9,-
CASSPRDVQGNQPQHF,TGTGCCAGCTCACCACGGGATGTACAGGGGAATCAGCCCCAGCATTTT,TRBJ1-5,16,-,TRBV18,TRBD1
CSASSSNNEQFF,TGCAGTGCTAGTTCTAGTAACAATGAGCAGTTCTTC,TRBJ2-1,12,-,TRBV20-1,-
CASSYFPGRQETQYF,TGTGCCAGCAGTTACTTCCCAGGGCGGCAAGAGACCCAGTACTTC,TRBJ2-5,15,once,TRBV6-6,-
CASLYGGGDGYTF,TGTGCCAGTTTATATGGAGGGGGCGATGGCTACACCTTC,TRBJ1-2,13,-,TRBV6-5,TRBD1
CASSASGERTDTQYF,TGTGCCAGCAGCGCCTCGGGAGAGCGGACAGATACGCAGTATTTT,TRBJ2-3,15,-,TRBV7-8,-
CASSDGTGSGANVLTF,TGTGCCAGCAGTGATGGGACAGGGTCTGGGGCCAACGTCCTGACTTTC,TRBJ2-6,16,-,TRBV6-4,TRBD1
CASSLSRPGLAGDEQFF,TGTGCCAGCAGCTTATCCCGACCGGGACTAGCGGGAGATGAGCAGTTCTTC,TRBJ2-1,17,-,TRBV7-2,TRBD2
CSARQPNEKLFF,TGCAGCGCCCGACAGCCTAATGAAAAACTGTTTTTT,TRBJ1-4,12,-,TRBV29-1,-
CAITPGQGFSEAFF,TGTGCCATCACCCCGGGACAGGGGTTTTCTGAAGCTTTCTTT,TRBJ1-1,14,-,TRBV10-3,TRBD1
CSVCTSGSNEQFF,TGCAGCGTTTGTACTAGCGGGAGTAATGAGCAGTTCTTC,TRBJ2-1,13,once,TRBV29-1,TRBD2
CASSLSYGYTF,TGTGCCAGCAGTTTATCATATGGCTACACCTTC,TRBJ1-2,11,-,TRBV28,-
CASSSTSASYEQYF,TGCGCCAGCAGCTCAACTAGCGCCTCCTACGAGCAGTACTTC,TRBJ2-7,14,-,TRBV5-1,TRBD2
CASGGGSHQPQHF,TGTGCCAGCGGCGGGGGCTCCCATCAGCCCCAGCATTTT,TRBJ1-5,13,-,TRBV28,-
CASSVGALQETQYF,TGTGCCAGTAGTGTGGGGGCCCTTCAAGAGACCCAGTACTTC,TRBJ2-5,14,-,TRBV19,-
CASSLTGQGAHEQYF,TGTGCCAGCAGCTTAACGGGACAGGGGGCTCACGAGCAGTACTTC,TRBJ2-7,15,-,TRBV7-9,TRBD1
CASSLSGTSGNTQYF,TGTGCCAGCAGCTTATCCGGGACTAGCGGAAATACGCAGTATTTT,TRBJ2-3,15,-,TRBV28,TRBD2
CATSREGHPGAEQFF,TGTGCCACCAGCAGAGAGGGACACCCCGGTGCTGAGCAGTTCTTC,TRBJ2-1,15,-,TRBV15,-
CASSLLDRVSEQYF,TGTGCCAGCAGTTTGTTGGACAGGGTTAGCGAGCAGTACTTC,TRBJ2-7,14,-,TRBV27,TRBD1
CASSLDPASLGAQYF,TGTGCCAGCAGCTTAGATCCTGCCTCCCTTGGAGCGCAGTATTTT,TRBJ2-3,15,-,TRBV11-2,-
CASQSGQGSGFEQYF,TGTGCCAGCCAAAGCGGCCAGGGGAGTGGATTCGAGCAGTACTTC,TRBJ2-7,15,-,TRBV6-5,-